This TCR beta chain came from a study of blood T cell repertoires in COVID-19. As processed by the authors: Reference gene primer amplification gave nucleated cell count estimates. Some clones are missing from TCRdb's copy, which holds only in-frame ones; the method was immunoSEQ multiplex PCR. That table supplies the V and J calls and clone size; D and trimming were determined from the DNA. Found here are around 110,000 clones, approximately 88% of them singletons; the top ten hold about 0.8%. The ends were cut back, 7 bases at V and 3 bases at J, with 10 bases in the middle. Germline V gene data show CDR1 as SNHLY and CDR2 as FYNNEI. There are 14 residues in the CDR3.

The chain carries TRBV2 and TRBJ2-6; D possibly corresponds to TRBD1 (6 bases). The material sequenced was peripheral blood. This TCR was recovered from a woman in her seventies with acute or convalescent COVID-19. The chain's CDR3 is CASNPGVGANVLTF. The CDR3 bases are TGTGCCAGCAACCCAGGGGTTGGGGCCAACGTCCTGACTTTC.